A single sample gave rise to the 20 T cell receptor beta chains below, sequenced in a study of vaccination and CD4 T cells after COVID-19. Their antigens are not known. An Oncomine TCR Beta short-read assay was used to sequence the DNA from cultured CD4+ T cells. TCRdb independently ran MiXCR on the PCR reads; one entry per CDR3 protein. In the table there are 20,000 to 25,000 distinct CDR3 sequences, about half of which are singletons. Treatment meaning: roughly 10-day PBMC culture with coronavirus spike peptide pools or control peptides (ViraFEST assay). Sequencing was carried out using CD4+ T cells from blood, cultured in vitro. The receptors shown here come from a human donor who had recovered from COVID-19.

A few counts support this clonotype. This rearrangement joins TRBV7-9 to TRBJ1-1; D gene ambiguous. Trimming removed 7 bases at V and 1 base at J, with 10 bases between. This CDR3 has 13 amino acids. CDR1 is SEHNR and CDR2 is FQNEAQ in the germline V gene (reference sequence). This CDR3 reads CASTSLRNTEAFF. Written as DNA, the CDR3 is TGTGCCAGCACCTCTCTAAGGAACACTGAAGCTTTCTTT. Drawing the rest from reference TRBV7-9 and TRBJ1-1, the complete variable domain is DTGVSQNPRHKITKRGQNVTFRCDPISEHNRLYWYRQTLGQGPEFLTYFQNEAQLEKSRLLSDRFSAERPKGSFSTLEIQRTEQGDSAMYLCASTSLRNTEAFFGQGTRLTVV.

The chain recombines TRBV30 with TRBJ1-5; 7 bases are shared with TRBD1. The V gene's germline CDR1 is GTSNPN and CDR2 SVGIG (reference sequence). The CDR3 has 14 amino acids. V shed 0 bases and J 7 bases; nucleotides not matched to a gene: 6. The CDR3 sequence is CAWSVGGGGQPQHF. DNA of the CDR3: TGTGCCTGGAGTGTGGGAGGAGGGGGCCAGCCCCAGCATTTT. The full variable domain, its missing parts supplied by reference TRBV30 and TRBJ1-5, is SQTIHQWPATLVQPVGSPLSLECTVEGTSNPNLYWYRQAAGRGLQLLFYSVGIGQISSEVPQNLSASRPQDRQFILSSKKLLLSDSGFYLCAWSVGGGGQPQHFGDGTRLSIL.

CDR3 in amino acids: CASSLRALAGRTDTQYF. For the CDR3, the DNA is TGTGCCAGCAGCTTAAGGGCCTTAGCGGGCCGCACAGATACGCAGTATTTT. V usage is TRBV7-6 and J usage is TRBJ2-3, with 7 bases lining up with TRBD2. V lost 2 bases to trimming and J lost 1 base; unmatched junction nucleotides: 9. Germline V gives CDR1 SGHVS, CDR2 FNYEAQ. This CDR3 spans 17 amino acids.

This chain joins TRBV3-1 and TRBJ2-2; D ambiguous. Germline V gives CDR1 LGHDT, CDR2 YNNKEL (reference sequence). The CDR3 consists of 14 residues. The ends were cut back, 2 bases at V and 1 base at J, with 5 bases in the middle. The CDR3 loop reads CASSQYGNTGELFF. The CDR3 region has the DNA TGTGCCAGCAGCCAATACGGGAACACCGGGGAGCTGTTTTTT.

The table lists this clonotype with a few counts. CDR3 region: CATSIGANYGYTF. The CDR3 DNA sequence: TGTGCCACCAGTATCGGAGCTAACTATGGCTACACCTTC. The chain recombines TRBV24-1 with TRBJ1-2; D call uncertain. Germline CDR1 and CDR2: KGHDR and SFDVKD. Trimming removed 6 bases from V and 0 bases from J, with 7 bases in between. The CDR3 runs to 13 residues.

The chain carries TRBV6-1 and TRBJ1-5; D uncertain. Per the germline V gene, CDR1 is MNHNS and CDR2 is SASEGT. This CDR3 has 15 residues. Trimming pared 10 bases from V and 3 bases from J, leaving 19 bases between. The CDR3 spells CATTIRTAYNQPQHF. CDR3 sequence (DNA): TGTGCCACCACTATTAGAACAGCATACAATCAGCCCCAGCATTTT.

The chain has TRBV12-3 or TRBV12-4 and TRBJ1-1; D not resolved. The CDR3 contains 12 residues. Trimming pared 4 bases from V and 0 bases from J, leaving 3 bases between. DNA of the CDR3: TGTGCCAGCAGTTATGTGAACACTGAAGCTTTCTTT. Amino acid sequence: CASSYVNTEAFF.

This clonotype came up a few times. The chain links TRBV6-8 to TRBJ2-5, with D maybe TRBD1 (6 bases). The CDR3 sequence is 17 residues long. V dropped 2 bases and J dropped 4 bases, with 20 bases sitting between them. The germline V gene has CDR1 MNHGY and CDR2 SAAAGT. CDR3 DNA sequence: TGTGCCAGCAGTTACCTCCATAAGCCGGGACATCGAGAGACCCAGTACTTC. This encodes CASSYLHKPGHRETQYF.

This chain uses TRBV20-1 with TRBJ2-7, with D perhaps TRBD1 (5 bases). V lost 2 bases to trimming and J lost 9 bases, with 11 bases between them. Germline V gene sequence: CDR1 DFQATT, CDR2 SNEGSKA (reference sequence). The CDR3 length is 11 residues. CDR3: CSARKGPGQYF. Written as DNA, the CDR3 is TGCAGTGCTAGAAAGGGGCCGGGGCAGTACTTC.

Details on this clonotype: The junction departs from germline at one end; a sequencing error may be responsible. This chain connects TRBV7-2 to TRBJ2-3, with 11 bases that match TRBD2. There are 15 residues in the CDR3. CDR1 is SGHTA, CDR2 FQGNSA, per germline. This chain's CDR3 is CASSLFHLAGGSEVF. The CDR3 bases are TGTGCCAGCAGCTTATTCCATCTAGCGGGAGGCTCGGAGGTATTT.

The J gene is TRBJ2-1, the V gene TRBV4-1; the D gene is possibly TRBD1 (6 bases). The CDR3 is 15 residues long. V was pared by 4 bases and J by 4 bases, with 14 bases between. Germline loops: CDR1 MGHRA, CDR2 YSYEKL. Here the CDR3 reads CASSRQGRGYNEQFF. CDR3 bases: TGCGCCAGCAGCCGGCAGGGAAGGGGGTACAATGAGCAGTTCTTC.

To note about this clonotype: At one end, the junction sequence differs from germline, possibly due to a read error. The V call is TRBV10-3, the J call TRBJ1-4; D not resolved. Germline-derived CDR1 and CDR2 are ENHRY and SYGVKD. The CDR3 consists of 15 residues. The CDR3 is CASSEAAGYNEKLFF. For the CDR3, the DNA is TGTGCCAGCAGTGAGGCGGCAGGCTATAATGAAAAACTGTTTTTT.

This clonotype has a handful of counts. CDR3 loop: CASSDGTAYGYTF. CDR3 in DNA: TGTGCCAGCAGTGACGGGACTGCCTATGGCTACACCTTC. V is TRBV25-1 and J is TRBJ1-2, with D perhaps TRBD1 (5 bases). The CDR3 covers 13 residues. Germline V CDR1 and CDR2: MGHDK, SYGVNS. V gave up 3 bases and J gave up 4 bases, with 9 bases separating them.

The chain recombines TRBV20-1 with TRBJ1-2, with TRBD1 as a possible D gene (5 bases). This CDR3 spans 12 amino acids. Trimming removed 6 bases from V and 6 bases from J, with 14 bases in between. CDR1 is DFQATT and CDR2 is SNEGSKA in the germline V gene (reference sequence). The CDR3 nucleotides are TGCAGTGCCCCGACCGGAGGGGATGGCTACACCTTC. This translates into CSAPTGGDGYTF.

This chain joins TRBV5-4 and TRBJ1-2, with unresolved D. CDR3 length: 13 amino acids. Trimming stripped 3 bases from V and 8 bases from J, with 14 bases between. Germline lookup yields CDR1 SGHNT and CDR2 YYREEE (reference sequence). The CDR3 loop reads CASSSIALGGYTF. For the CDR3, the DNA is TGTGCCAGCAGCTCTATCGCGTTGGGGGGCTACACCTTC.

This clonotype was detected only a few times. The chain links TRBV20-1 to TRBJ2-3; tentative D call: TRBD1 (6 bases). This CDR3 has 13 amino acids. V was cut by 3 bases and J by 7 bases, with 14 bases left in between. Germline assignment: CDR1 DFQATT and CDR2 SNEGSKA (reference sequence). CDR3 bases: TGCAGTGCTAGGTCCTGGGACACGAATACGCAGTATTTT. As protein: CSARSWDTNTQYF.

The V call is TRBV11-2, the J call TRBJ1-6; no definite D call. This CDR3 region has 12 residues. Trimming removed 3 bases from V and 8 bases from J, with 5 bases in between. The V gene's germline CDR1 is SGHAT and CDR2 FQNNGV. The chain's CDR3 is CASSLRDSPLHF. The CDR3 bases are TGTGCCAGCAGCTTGAGGGATTCACCCCTCCACTTT.

This clonotype was seen a handful of times. V and J are TRBV20-1 and TRBJ1-5; D may be TRBD1 (5 bases). The V end was cut by 0 bases, the J end by 5 bases, with 14 bases between. Germline CDR1 is DFQATT and CDR2 is SNEGSKA (reference sequence). The CDR3 spans 15 residues. The CDR3 region has the DNA TGCAGTGCTAGAGATCGGGTCCGGGGGGATCAGCCCCAGCATTTT. Translating it yields CSARDRVRGDQPQHF.

The chain is built from TRBV11-3 and TRBJ1-2, with D perhaps matching TRBD1 (6 bases). CDR3 length: 12 amino acids. Germline V gene lookup returns CDR1 SGHNT and CDR2 YENEEA. The V end lost 3 bases, the J end lost 8 bases, and 10 bases lay between the germline ends. The CDR3 sequence is CASSLGGLGYTF. CDR3 bases: TGTGCCAGCAGCTTGGGGGGGCTAGGCTACACCTTC.

The J gene is TRBJ2-5, the V gene TRBV7-9; possible D gene TRBD2, 6 bases. V lost 3 bases and J lost 5, with 13 bases in between. CDR3 size: 14 residues. Germline lookup yields CDR1 SEHNR and CDR2 FQNEAQ (reference sequence). The CDR3 spells CASSLGLASETQYF. The CDR3 nucleotides read TGTGCCAGCAGCTTGGGACTGGCTAGTGAGACCCAGTACTTC.